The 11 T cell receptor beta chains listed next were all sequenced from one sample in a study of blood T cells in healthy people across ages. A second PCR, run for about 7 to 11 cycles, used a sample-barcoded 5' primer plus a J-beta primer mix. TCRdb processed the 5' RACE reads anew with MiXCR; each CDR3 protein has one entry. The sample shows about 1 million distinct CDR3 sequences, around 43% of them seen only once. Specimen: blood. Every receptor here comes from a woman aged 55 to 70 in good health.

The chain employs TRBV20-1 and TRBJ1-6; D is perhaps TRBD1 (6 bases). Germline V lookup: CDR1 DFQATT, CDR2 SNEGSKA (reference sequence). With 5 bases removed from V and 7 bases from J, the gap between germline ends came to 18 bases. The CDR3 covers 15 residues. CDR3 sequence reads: CSAVDLGARNSPLHF. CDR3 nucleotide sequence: TGCAGTGCTGTAGACCTGGGGGCTCGGAATTCACCCCTCCACTTT.

The CDR3 spells CSVDAGYGYTF. The CDR3 DNA sequence: TGCAGCGTTGATGCAGGCTATGGCTACACCTTC. The V and J genes are TRBV29-1 and TRBJ1-2; no clear D gene. Germline-derived CDR1 and CDR2 are SQVTM and ANQGSEA. V lost 3 bases to trimming and J lost 4 bases, with 6 bases between them. The CDR3 sequence is 11 residues long.

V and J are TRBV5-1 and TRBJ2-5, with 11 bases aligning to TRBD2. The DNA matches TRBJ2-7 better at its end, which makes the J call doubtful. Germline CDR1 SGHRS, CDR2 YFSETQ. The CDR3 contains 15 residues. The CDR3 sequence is CASSQRTSGYYEQYF. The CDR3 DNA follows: TGCGCCAGCAGCCAACGGACTAGCGGGTACTACGAGCAGTACTTC.

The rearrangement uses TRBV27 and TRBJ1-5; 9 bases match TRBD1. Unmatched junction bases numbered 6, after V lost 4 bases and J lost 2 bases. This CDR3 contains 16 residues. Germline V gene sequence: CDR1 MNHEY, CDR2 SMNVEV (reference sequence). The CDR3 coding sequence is TGTGCCAGCAGTTCGGCGACAGGGGGGGGCAATCAGCCCCAGCATTTT. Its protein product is CASSSATGGGNQPQHF.

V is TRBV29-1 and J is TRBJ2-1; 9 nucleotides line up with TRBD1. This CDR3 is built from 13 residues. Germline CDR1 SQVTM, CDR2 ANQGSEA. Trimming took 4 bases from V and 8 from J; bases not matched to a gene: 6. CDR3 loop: CSVGDRAGDEQFF. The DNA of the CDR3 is TGCAGCGTTGGGGACAGGGCGGGGGATGAGCAGTTCTTC.

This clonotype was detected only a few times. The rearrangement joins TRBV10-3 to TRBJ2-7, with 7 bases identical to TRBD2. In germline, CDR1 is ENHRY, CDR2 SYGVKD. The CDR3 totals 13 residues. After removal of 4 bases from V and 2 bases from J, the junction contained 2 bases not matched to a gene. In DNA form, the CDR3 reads TGTGCCATCAGTGGGGGGGGAACCTACGAGCAGTACTTC. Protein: CAISGGGTYEQYF.

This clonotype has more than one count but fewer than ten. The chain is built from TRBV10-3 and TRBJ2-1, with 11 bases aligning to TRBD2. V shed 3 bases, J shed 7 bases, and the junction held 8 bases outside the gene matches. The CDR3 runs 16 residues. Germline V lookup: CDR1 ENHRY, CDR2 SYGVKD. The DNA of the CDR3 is TGTGCCATCAGTGATTTAGCGGGAGGGCCTCGGAATGAGCAGTTCTTC. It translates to CAISDLAGGPRNEQFF.

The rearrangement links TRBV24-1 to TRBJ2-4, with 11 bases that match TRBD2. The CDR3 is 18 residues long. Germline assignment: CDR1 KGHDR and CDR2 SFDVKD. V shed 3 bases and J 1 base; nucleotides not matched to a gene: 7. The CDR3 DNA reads TGTGCCACCAGTGATATAGCGGGAGGGCCACGCGCCAAAAACATTCAGTACTTC. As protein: CATSDIAGGPRAKNIQYF.

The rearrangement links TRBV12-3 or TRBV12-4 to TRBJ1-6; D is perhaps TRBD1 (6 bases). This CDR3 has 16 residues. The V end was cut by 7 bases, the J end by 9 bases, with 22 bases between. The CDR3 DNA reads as TGTGCCAGCAAGGCTCAGGGGATGGGACTAGCTTCACCCCTCCACTTT. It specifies CASKAQGMGLASPLHF.

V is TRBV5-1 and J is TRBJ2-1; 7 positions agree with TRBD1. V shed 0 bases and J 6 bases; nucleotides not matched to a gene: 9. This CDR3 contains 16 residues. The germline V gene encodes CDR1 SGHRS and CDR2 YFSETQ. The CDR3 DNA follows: TGCGCCAGCAGCTTGGCCGGACAGGTGGGACGCAATGAGCAGTTCTTC. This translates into CASSLAGQVGRNEQFF.

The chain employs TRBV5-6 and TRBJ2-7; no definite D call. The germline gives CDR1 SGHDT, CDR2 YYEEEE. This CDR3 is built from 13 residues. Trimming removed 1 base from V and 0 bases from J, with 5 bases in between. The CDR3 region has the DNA TGTGCCAGCAGCTTGTTTTCCTCCTACGAGCAGTACTTC. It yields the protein CASSLFSSYEQYF.